This passage covers 2 T cell receptor beta chains from one sample sequenced in a study of blood T cell repertoires in COVID-19. TCRdb's table, derived via immunoSEQ multiplex PCR, lists solely in-frame clones and lacks some. The data contain roughly 230,000 clones, approximately 85% of them singletons. Sequenced sample: peripheral blood. These receptors came from a man aged 45 to 65 with COVID-19, enrolled during active disease.

This clone was seen more than once but under ten times. V is TRBV28 and J is TRBJ2-7, with D tentatively TRBD2 (6 bases). Germline V lookup: CDR1 MDHEN, CDR2 SYDVKM. V was clipped by 3 bases and J by 2 bases, with 14 bases between them. There are 15 residues in the CDR3. As DNA, the CDR3 is TGTGCCAGCAGTTTTAGTGGTAGCGGTACCTACGAGCAGTACTTC. Residues: CASSFSGSGTYEQYF.

The chain joins TRBV6-1 to TRBJ2-5, with D possibly TRBD1 on 5 matching bases. From germline, CDR1 is MNHNS and CDR2 SASEGT. The CDR3 is 13 amino acids. Trimming pared 2 bases from V and 1 base from J, leaving 5 bases between. As DNA, the CDR3 is TGTGCCAGCAGTGAACAGGGCCAAGAGACCCAGTACTTC. Protein sequence: CASSEQGQETQYF.